What follows are 11 T cell receptor beta chains derived from one specimen sequenced in a study of cytomegalovirus exposure and HLA in healthy donors. The study ran its PCR with 60 Vbeta and 13 Jbeta primers. Clones were read by immunoSEQ multiplex PCR, and TCRdb kept only the in-frame ones, dropping some. The repertoire has 95,000 to 100,000 clones, roughly 70% of them found once; the top ten carry 8% to 13%. Specimen: PBMCs. The receptor source for this set is a man between 50 and 59 years old in good health and CMV-seronegative.

The chain joins TRBV6-6 to TRBJ2-6; 7 nucleotides match TRBD1. Germline CDR1 MNHNY, CDR2 SVGAGI (reference sequence). Germline trimming cut 5 bases from V and 3 bases from J; bases unmatched to any gene: 7. The CDR3 extends over 16 amino acids. This CDR3 reads CASSRQGTGGANVLTF. CDR3 DNA: TGTGCCAGCAGTAGACAGGGTACGGGTGGGGCCAACGTCCTGACTTTC.

This CDR3 is CASSLAKSLEQFF. The DNA of the CDR3 is TGTGCCAGCAGCTTAGCGAAGTCACTCGAGCAGTTCTTC. This chain connects TRBV7-2 to TRBJ2-1; D remains ambiguous. CDR1 SGHTA and CDR2 FQGNSA come from the germline V gene. The length of the CDR3 is 13 residues. V lost 0 bases and J 10 bases, leaving 10 bases between the germline ends.

The DNA of the CDR3 is TGTGCCAGCAGCCGCGAACGAGACACTGAAGCTTTCTTT. It encodes CASSRERDTEAFF. This sequence joins TRBV7-9 and TRBJ1-1; D call uncertain. Trimming removed 5 bases at V and 3 bases at J, with 10 bases between. The length of the CDR3 is 13 residues. CDR1 is SEHNR and CDR2 is FQNEAQ in the germline V gene (reference sequence). Full variable domain (rest looked up from reference TRBV7-9 and TRBJ1-1): DTGVSQNPRHKITKRGQNVTFRCDPISEHNRLYWYRQTLGQGPEFLTYFQNEAQLEKSRLLSDRFSAERPKGSFSTLEIQRTEQGDSAMYLCASSRERDTEAFFGQGTRLTVV.

The chain joins TRBV28 to TRBJ1-4, with a weak D call TRBD1 (6 bases). Trimming removed 6 bases at V and 7 bases at J, with 18 bases between. Per the germline V gene, CDR1 is MDHEN and CDR2 is SYDVKM. There are 15 residues in the CDR3. The CDR3 reads CASSQRGAGGEKLFF. CDR3 bases: TGTGCCAGCAGCCAGCGGGGGGCTGGTGGTGAAAAACTGTTTTTT.

This clone was observed a single time. This chain links TRBV27 with TRBJ2-2; maybe TRBD2 (6 bases). The V and J ends lost 5 bases and 0 bases respectively, with 13 bases between them. Germline V gives CDR1 MNHEY, CDR2 SMNVEV (reference sequence). The CDR3 is 16 residues long. The CDR3 region has the DNA TGTGCCAGCAGTATACCGGGACTGGCGAACACCGGGGAGCTGTTTTTT. This sequence encodes CASSIPGLANTGELFF.

The chain employs TRBV28 and TRBJ1-1; a weak D match, TRBD1 (5 bases). Germline CDR1 is MDHEN and CDR2 is SYDVKM. The CDR3 is 12 residues long. V was pared by 4 bases and J by 7 bases, with 10 bases between. CDR3 DNA sequence: TGTGCCAGCAGTTCGCGACAGCGTGAAGCTTTCTTT. Protein: CASSSRQREAFF.

A single count supports this clone. The V and J genes are TRBV28 and TRBJ1-2; D not resolved. Per germline, CDR1 MDHEN and CDR2 SYDVKM. The CDR3 covers 11 residues. Trimming left V 2 bases short and J 6 bases short, with 4 bases between. For the CDR3, the DNA is TGTGCCAGCAGTTTACGCGATGGCTACACCTTC. Residues: CASSLRDGYTF.

The chain recombines TRBV7-9 with TRBJ2-7, with D perhaps TRBD1 (5 bases). Germline CDR1 reads SEHNR; CDR2 reads FQNEAQ (reference sequence). V dropped 7 bases and J dropped 2 bases, with 12 bases sitting between them. The CDR3 runs 13 residues. CDR3 protein: CASTKDTAYEQYF. The CDR3 DNA is TGTGCCAGCACCAAGGACACAGCCTACGAGCAGTACTTC. Full variable domain (outside the CDR3, taken from reference TRBV7-9 and TRBJ2-7): DTGVSQNPRHKITKRGQNVTFRCDPISEHNRLYWYRQTLGQGPEFLTYFQNEAQLEKSRLLSDRFSAERPKGSFSTLEIQRTEQGDSAMYLCASTKDTAYEQYFGPGTRLTVT.

This clone was detected only a few times. The chain is built from TRBV4-2 and TRBJ1-5, with D maybe TRBD1 (6 bases). V lost 5 bases and J lost 3, with 11 bases in between. Germline V gene sequence: CDR1 LGHNA, CDR2 YNFKEQ. The CDR3 is 14 residues long. CDR3 DNA: TGTGCCAGCAGCGCCGGACAGTACAATCAGCCCCAGCATTTT. It yields the protein CASSAGQYNQPQHF.

The chain combines TRBV7-2 with TRBJ2-7; TRBD2 aligns across 7 bases. This CDR3 has 14 residues. Germline V gives CDR1 SGHTA, CDR2 FQGNSA. V lost 8 bases, J lost 2 bases, and 9 bases stayed unmatched. The CDR3 region is CASGSPGTTYEQYF. DNA for the CDR3: TGTGCCAGCGGATCTCCCGGGACTACCTACGAGCAGTACTTC.

This clone was seen just once. One end of the junction fails to match germline, which may point to a read error. This chain joins TRBV5-6 and TRBJ1-2, with TRBD1 matching 9 bases. Germline assignment: CDR1 SGHDT and CDR2 YYEEEE. The CDR3 spans 15 residues. The CDR3 here is CASSPGGQGYYGYAF. In DNA, the CDR3 is TGTGCCAGCAGCCCAGGGGGACAGGGTTACTATGGCTACGCCTTC. The full variable domain, with the rest looked up from reference TRBV5-6 and TRBJ1-2, is DAGVTQSPTHLIKTRGQQVTLRCSPKSGHDTVSWYQQALGQGPQFIFQYYEEEERQRGNFPDRFSGHQFPNYSSELNVNALLLGDSALYLCASSPGGQGYYGYAFGSGTRLTVV.